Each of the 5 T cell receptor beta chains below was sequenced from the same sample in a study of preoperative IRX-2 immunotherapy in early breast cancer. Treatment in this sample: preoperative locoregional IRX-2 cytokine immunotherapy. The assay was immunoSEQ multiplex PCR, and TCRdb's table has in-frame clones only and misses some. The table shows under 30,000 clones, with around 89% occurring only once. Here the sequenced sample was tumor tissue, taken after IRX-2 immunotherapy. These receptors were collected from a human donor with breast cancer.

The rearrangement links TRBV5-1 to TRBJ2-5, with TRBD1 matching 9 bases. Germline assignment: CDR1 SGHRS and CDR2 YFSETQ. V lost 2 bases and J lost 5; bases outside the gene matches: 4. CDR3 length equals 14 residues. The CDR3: CASSFGQGTETQYF. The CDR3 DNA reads TGCGCCAGCAGCTTTGGACAGGGGACGGAGACCCAGTACTTC.

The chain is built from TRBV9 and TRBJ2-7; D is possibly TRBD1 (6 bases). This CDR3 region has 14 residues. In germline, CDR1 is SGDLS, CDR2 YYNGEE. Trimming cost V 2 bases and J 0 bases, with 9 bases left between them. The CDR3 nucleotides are TGTGCCAGCAGCGTTACAGGGAGCTCCTACGAGCAGTACTTC. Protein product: CASSVTGSSYEQYF.

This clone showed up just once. The CDR3 sequence is CASTQGGALNTGELFF. The DNA for the CDR3 is TGTGCCAGTACCCAGGGGGGGGCCTTAAACACCGGGGAGCTGTTTTTT. The V and J genes are TRBV19 and TRBJ2-2; D may be TRBD1 or TRBD2 (7 bases each). The CDR3 is 16 residues long. Germline values: CDR1 LNHDA, CDR2 SQIVND (reference sequence). The V and J ends lost 7 bases and 2 bases respectively, with 17 bases between them.

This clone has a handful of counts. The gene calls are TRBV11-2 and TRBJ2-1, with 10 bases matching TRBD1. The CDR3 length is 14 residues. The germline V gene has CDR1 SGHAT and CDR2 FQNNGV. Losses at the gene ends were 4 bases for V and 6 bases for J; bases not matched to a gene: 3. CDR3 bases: TGTGCCAGCAGCTCCGGGACAGGGGCCAATGAGCAGTTCTTC. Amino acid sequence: CASSSGTGANEQFF.

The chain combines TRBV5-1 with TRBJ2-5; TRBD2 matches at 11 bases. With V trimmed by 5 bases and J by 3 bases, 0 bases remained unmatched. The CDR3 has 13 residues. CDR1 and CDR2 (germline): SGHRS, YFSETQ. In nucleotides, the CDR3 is TGCGCCAGCAGACTAGCGGGAGAAGAGACCCAGTACTTC. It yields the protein CASRLAGEETQYF. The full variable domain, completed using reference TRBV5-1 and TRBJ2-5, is KAGVTQTPRYLIKTRGQQVTLSCSPISGHRSVSWYQQTPGQGLQFLFEYFSETQRNKGNFPGRFSGRQFSNSRSEMNVSTLELGDSALYLCASRLAGEETQYFGPGTRLLVL.